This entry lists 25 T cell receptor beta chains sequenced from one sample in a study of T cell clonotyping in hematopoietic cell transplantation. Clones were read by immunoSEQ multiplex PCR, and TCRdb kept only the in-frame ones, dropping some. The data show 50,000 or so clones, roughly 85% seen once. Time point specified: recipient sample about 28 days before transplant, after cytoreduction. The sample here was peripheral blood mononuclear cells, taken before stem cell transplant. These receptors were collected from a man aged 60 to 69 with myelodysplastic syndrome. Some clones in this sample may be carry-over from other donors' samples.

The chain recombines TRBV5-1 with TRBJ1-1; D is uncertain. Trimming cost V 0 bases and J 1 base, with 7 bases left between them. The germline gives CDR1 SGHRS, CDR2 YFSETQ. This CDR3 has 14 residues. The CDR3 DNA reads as TGCGCCAGCAGCTTGGAAGGAGGGAACACTGAAGCTTTCTTT. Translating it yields CASSLEGGNTEAFF.

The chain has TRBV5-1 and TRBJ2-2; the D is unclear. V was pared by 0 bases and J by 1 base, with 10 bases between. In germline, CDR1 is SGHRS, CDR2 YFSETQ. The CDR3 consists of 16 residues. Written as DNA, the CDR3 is TGCGCCAGCAGCTTGGCCCCTTCGCAGAACACCGGGGAGCTGTTTTTT. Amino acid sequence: CASSLAPSQNTGELFF.

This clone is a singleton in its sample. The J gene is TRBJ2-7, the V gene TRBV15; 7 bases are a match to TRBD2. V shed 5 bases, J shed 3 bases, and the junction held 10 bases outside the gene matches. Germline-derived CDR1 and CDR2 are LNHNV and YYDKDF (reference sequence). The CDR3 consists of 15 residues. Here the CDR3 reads CATSSLGGGDYEQYF. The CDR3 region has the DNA TGTGCCACCAGCTCATTGGGGGGGGGAGACTACGAGCAGTACTTC.

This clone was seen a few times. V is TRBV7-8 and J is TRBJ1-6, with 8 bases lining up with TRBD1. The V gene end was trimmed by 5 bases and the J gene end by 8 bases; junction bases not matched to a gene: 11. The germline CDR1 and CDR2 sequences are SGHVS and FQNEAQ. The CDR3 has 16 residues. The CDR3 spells CASSQTGGIEDSPLHF. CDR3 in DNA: TGTGCCAGCAGCCAAACAGGGGGGATTGAGGATTCACCCCTCCACTTT.

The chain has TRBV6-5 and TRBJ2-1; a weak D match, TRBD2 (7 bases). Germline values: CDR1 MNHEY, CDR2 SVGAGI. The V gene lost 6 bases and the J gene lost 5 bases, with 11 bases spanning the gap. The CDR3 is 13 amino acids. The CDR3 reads CASRGGGDNEQFF. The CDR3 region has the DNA TGTGCCAGCAGAGGGGGGGGAGACAATGAGCAGTTCTTC.

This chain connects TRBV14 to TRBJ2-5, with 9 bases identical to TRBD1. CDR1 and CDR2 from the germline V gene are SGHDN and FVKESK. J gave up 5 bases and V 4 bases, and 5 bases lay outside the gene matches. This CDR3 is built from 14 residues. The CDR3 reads CASSPTGGWETQYF. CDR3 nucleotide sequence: TGTGCCAGCAGCCCAACAGGGGGCTGGGAGACCCAGTACTTC.

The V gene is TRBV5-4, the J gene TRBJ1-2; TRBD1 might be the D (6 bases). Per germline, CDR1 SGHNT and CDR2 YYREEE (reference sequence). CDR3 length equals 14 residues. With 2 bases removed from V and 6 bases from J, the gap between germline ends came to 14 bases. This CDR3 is CASSLNRAMDGYTF. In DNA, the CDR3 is TGTGCCAGCAGCTTAAACAGGGCTATGGATGGCTACACCTTC.

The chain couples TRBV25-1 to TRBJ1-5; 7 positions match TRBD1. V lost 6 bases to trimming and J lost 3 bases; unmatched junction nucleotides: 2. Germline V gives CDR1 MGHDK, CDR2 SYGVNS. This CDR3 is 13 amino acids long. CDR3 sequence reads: CASSGQDNQPQHF. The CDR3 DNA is TGTGCCAGCAGCGGACAGGACAATCAGCCCCAGCATTTT.

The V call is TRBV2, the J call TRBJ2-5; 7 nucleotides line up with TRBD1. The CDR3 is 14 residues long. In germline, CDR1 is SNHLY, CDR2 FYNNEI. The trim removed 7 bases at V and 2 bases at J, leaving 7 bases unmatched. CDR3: CASTIPGQQETQYF. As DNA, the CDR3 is TGTGCCAGCACCATACCGGGACAGCAAGAGACCCAGTACTTC.

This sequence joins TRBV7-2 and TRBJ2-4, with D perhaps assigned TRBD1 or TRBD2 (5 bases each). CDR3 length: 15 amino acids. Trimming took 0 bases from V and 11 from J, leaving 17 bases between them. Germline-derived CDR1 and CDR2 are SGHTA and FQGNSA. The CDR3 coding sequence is TGTGCCAGCAGCTTAGCGGTTGGAGGCCAGGGAGTTCAGTACTTC. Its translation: CASSLAVGGQGVQYF.

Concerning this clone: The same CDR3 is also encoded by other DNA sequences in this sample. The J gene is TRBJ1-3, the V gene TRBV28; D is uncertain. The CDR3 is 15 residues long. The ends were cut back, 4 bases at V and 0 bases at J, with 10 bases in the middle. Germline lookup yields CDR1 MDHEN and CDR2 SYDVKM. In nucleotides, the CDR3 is TGTGCCAGCAGTTCCCCCGCGGACTCTGGAAACACCATATATTTT. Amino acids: CASSSPADSGNTIYF.

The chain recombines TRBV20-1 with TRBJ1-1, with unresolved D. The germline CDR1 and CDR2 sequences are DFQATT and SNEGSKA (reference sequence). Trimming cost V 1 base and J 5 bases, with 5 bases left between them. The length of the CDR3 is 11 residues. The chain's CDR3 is CSARGWTEAFF. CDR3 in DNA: TGCAGTGCTAGAGGGTGGACTGAAGCTTTCTTT.

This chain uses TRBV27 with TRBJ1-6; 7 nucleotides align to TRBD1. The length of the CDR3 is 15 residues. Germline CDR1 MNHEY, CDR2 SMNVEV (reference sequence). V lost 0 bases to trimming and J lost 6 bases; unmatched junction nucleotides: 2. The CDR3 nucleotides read TGTGCCAGCAGTTTATCCGGGACAGCTAATTCACCCCTCCACTTT. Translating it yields CASSLSGTANSPLHF.

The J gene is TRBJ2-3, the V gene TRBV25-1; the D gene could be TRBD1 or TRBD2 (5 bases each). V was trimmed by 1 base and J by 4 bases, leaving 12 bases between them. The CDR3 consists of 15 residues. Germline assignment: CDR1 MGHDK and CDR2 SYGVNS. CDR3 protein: CASSEWGSSADTQYF. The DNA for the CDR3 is TGTGCCAGCAGTGAATGGGGCAGTAGCGCAGATACGCAGTATTTT. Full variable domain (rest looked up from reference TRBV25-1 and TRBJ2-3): EADIYQTPRYLVIGTGKKITLECSQTMGHDKMYWYQQDPGMELHLIHYSYGVNSTEKGDLSSESTVSRIRTEHFPLTLESARPSHTSQYLCASSEWGSSADTQYFGPGTRLTVL.

The CDR3 DNA follows: TGTGCCACCCGTGCGAGGCAAGAGACCCAGTACTTC. It specifies CATRARQETQYF. The gene calls are TRBV11-3 and TRBJ2-5; no clear D gene. Trimming removed 10 bases from V and 2 bases from J, with 11 bases in between. This CDR3 has 12 amino acids. CDR1 is SGHNT, CDR2 YENEEA, per germline.

CDR3: CAISDPSRGGLYNEQFF. CDR3 in DNA: TGTGCCATCAGTGACCCCTCTCGCGGGGGGCTCTACAATGAGCAGTTCTTC. The chain is built from TRBV10-3 and TRBJ2-1; 8 bases are shared with TRBD2. The CDR3 totals 17 residues. V trimming: 3 bases; J trimming: 3 bases; junction bases outside the gene matches: 10. The germline V gene encodes CDR1 ENHRY and CDR2 SYGVKD.

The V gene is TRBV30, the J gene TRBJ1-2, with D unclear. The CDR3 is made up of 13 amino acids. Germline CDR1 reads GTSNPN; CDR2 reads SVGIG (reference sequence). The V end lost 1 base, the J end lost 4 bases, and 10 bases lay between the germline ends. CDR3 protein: CAWSGQVLYGYTF. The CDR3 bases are TGTGCCTGGAGTGGGCAGGTACTCTATGGCTACACCTTC.

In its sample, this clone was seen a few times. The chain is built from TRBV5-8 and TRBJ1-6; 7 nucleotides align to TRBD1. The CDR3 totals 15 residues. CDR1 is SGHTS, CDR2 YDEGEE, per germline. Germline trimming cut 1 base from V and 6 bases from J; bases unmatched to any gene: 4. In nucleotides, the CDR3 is TGTGCCAGCAGCTTGTCTCACAGGGGTAATTCACCCCTCCACTTT. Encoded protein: CASSLSHRGNSPLHF.

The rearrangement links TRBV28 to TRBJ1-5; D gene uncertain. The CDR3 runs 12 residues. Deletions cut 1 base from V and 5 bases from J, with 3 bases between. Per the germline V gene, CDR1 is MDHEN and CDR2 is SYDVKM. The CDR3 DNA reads TGTGCCAGCAGTTTATTGGATCAGCCCCAGCATTTT. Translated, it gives CASSLLDQPQHF.

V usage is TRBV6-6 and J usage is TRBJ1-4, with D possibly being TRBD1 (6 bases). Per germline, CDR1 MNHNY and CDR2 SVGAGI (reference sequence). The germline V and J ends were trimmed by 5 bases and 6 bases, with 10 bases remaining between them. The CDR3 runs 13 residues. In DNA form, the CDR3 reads TGTGCCAGCAGTCGACAGGAGCATGAAAAACTGTTTTTT. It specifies CASSRQEHEKLFF.

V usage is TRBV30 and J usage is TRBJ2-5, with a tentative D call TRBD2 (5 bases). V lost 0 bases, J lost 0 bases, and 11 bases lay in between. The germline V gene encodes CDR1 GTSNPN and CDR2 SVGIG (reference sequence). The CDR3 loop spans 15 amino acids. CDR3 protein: CAWSVRTSYQETQYF. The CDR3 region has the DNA TGTGCCTGGAGTGTACGGACTTCGTACCAAGAGACCCAGTACTTC.

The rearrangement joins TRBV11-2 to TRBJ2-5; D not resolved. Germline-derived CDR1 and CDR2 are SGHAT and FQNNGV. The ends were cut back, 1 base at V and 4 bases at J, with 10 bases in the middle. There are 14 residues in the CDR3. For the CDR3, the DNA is TGTGCCAGCAGCTTAGTTGTTTGGGGAGAGACCCAGTACTTC. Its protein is CASSLVVWGETQYF. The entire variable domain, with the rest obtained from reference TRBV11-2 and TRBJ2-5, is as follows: EAGVAQSPRYKIIEKRQSVAFWCNPISGHATLYWYQQILGQGPKLLIQFQNNGVVDDSQLPKDRFSAERLKGVDSTLKIQPAKLEDSAVYLCASSLVVWGETQYFGPGTRLLVL.

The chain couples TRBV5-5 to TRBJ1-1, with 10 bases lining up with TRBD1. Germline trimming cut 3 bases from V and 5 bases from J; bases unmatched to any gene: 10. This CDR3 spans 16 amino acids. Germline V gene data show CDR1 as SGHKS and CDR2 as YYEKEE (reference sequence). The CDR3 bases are TGTGCCAGCAGCTCGGGACAGGGGACGATTCGGACTGAAGCTTTCTTT. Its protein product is CASSSGQGTIRTEAFF.

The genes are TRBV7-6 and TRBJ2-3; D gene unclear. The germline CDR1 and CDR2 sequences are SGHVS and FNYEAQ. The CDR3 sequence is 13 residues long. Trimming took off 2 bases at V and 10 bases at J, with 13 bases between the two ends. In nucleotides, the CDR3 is TGTGCCAGCAGCTTACGGAACCACGCGGCGCAGTATTTT. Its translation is CASSLRNHAAQYF.

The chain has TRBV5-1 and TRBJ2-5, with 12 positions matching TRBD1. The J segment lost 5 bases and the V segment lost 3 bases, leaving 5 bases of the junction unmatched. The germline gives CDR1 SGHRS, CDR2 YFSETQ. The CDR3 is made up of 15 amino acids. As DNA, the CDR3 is TGCGCCAGCAGCTCCGGGACAGGGGGCAGGGAGACCCAGTACTTC. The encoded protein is CASSSGTGGRETQYF.